One and the same sample provided the 29 T cell receptor beta chains below, sequenced in a study of OX40 agonist ivuxolimab in advanced cancers. This table comes from immunoSEQ multiplex PCR, and its TCRdb copy is limited to in-frame clones, with some not included. The data contain 53,000 or so clones, approximately 79% of them seen just once; the ten biggest clones take up around 2.5%. Material: CD4+ or CD8+ T cells sorted from blood, obtained in a trial of the OX40 agonist ivuxolimab. These receptor sequences come from an adult with an advanced solid tumor such as melanoma, head and neck, liver or kidney cancer.

The J gene is TRBJ1-5, the V gene TRBV7-2; possibly TRBD1 for D (5 bases). The CDR3 runs to 15 residues. The V and J ends lost 1 base and 5 bases respectively, with 12 bases between them. Germline V lookup: CDR1 SGHTA, CDR2 FQGNSA. The CDR3 nucleotides read TGTGCCAGCAGCTTAGATCCCCAGGGCTATCAGCCCCAGCATTTT. It yields the protein CASSLDPQGYQPQHF.

V is TRBV6-6 and J is TRBJ1-2, with a tentative D call TRBD1 (6 bases). V was clipped by 2 bases and J by 2 bases, with 9 bases between them. The CDR3 runs to 14 residues. The germline CDR1 and CDR2 sequences are MNHNY and SVGAGI (reference sequence). This chain's CDR3 is CASSYLGQNYGYTF. The CDR3 DNA sequence: TGTGCCAGCAGTTACCTTGGACAGAACTATGGCTACACCTTC.

The rearrangement uses TRBV19 and TRBJ1-1; D uncertain. CDR1 LNHDA and CDR2 SQIVND come from the germline V gene (reference sequence). The CDR3 is 14 amino acids. The V end lost 6 bases, the J end lost 2 bases, and 13 bases lay between the germline ends. The CDR3 region has the DNA TGTGCCAGTAGCCTACCCTACTTAAACACTGAAGCTTTCTTT. Its protein is CASSLPYLNTEAFF.

The chain carries TRBV5-6 and TRBJ1-4, with a possible D match to TRBD1 (6 bases). V lost 3 bases and J 4 bases, leaving 13 bases between the germline ends. CDR1 and CDR2 (germline): SGHDT, YYEEEE. The CDR3 covers 15 residues. The CDR3 DNA is TGTGCCAGCAGCTCGAACGGACAGCTTAATGAAAAACTGTTTTTT. Its translation is CASSSNGQLNEKLFF.

The V call is TRBV6-5, the J call TRBJ2-7; D is unresolved. This CDR3 region has 14 residues. From germline, CDR1 is MNHEY and CDR2 SVGAGI. Trimming took off 7 bases at V and 4 bases at J, with 17 bases between the two ends. CDR3 in DNA: TGTGCCAGCACCACCCATGAACGAATGTACGAGCAGTACTTC. The encoded protein is CASTTHERMYEQYF.

The chain is built from TRBV4-1 and TRBJ2-6; tentatively, D is TRBD1 (6 bases). Per germline, CDR1 MGHRA and CDR2 YSYEKL. V dropped 0 bases and J dropped 0 bases, with 12 bases sitting between them. The CDR3 covers 18 residues. The CDR3 coding sequence is TGCGCCAGCAGCCAAGAGGCAGGGGCCCTCTCTGGGGCCAACGTCCTGACTTTC. Its protein is CASSQEAGALSGANVLTF.

The rearrangement links TRBV7-6 to TRBJ2-7; maybe TRBD2 (6 bases). CDR3 length equals 15 residues. Trimming pared 5 bases from V and 2 bases from J, leaving 16 bases between. CDR1 and CDR2 from the germline V gene are SGHVS and FNYEAQ. CDR3 amino acids: CASSPGGLTTYEQYF. CDR3 nucleotide sequence: TGTGCCAGCAGCCCCGGGGGACTCACTACCTACGAGCAGTACTTC.

The count of this clone is one. The same CDR3 also results from other DNA sequences found in this sample. The chain employs TRBV5-5 and TRBJ2-7; 7 nucleotides line up with TRBD1. Germline values: CDR1 SGHKS, CDR2 YYEKEE (reference sequence). The CDR3 length is 13 residues. With 4 bases clipped from V and 3 bases from J, the junction kept 4 bases outside the gene matches. CDR3 sequence (DNA): TGTGCCAGCAGCCTCCAGGGGGACTACGAGCAGTACTTC. It codes for CASSLQGDYEQYF.

CDR3 region: CASSGNGQGNSPLHF. The CDR3 bases are TGTGCCAGCAGTGGGAACGGACAGGGAAATTCACCCCTCCACTTT. The chain has TRBV2 and TRBJ1-6, with 8 bases fitting TRBD1. Germline V gene data show CDR1 as SNHLY and CDR2 as FYNNEI. Trimming took 4 bases from V and 7 from J; bases not matched to a gene: 6. The CDR3 sequence is 15 residues long.

A word on this clone: This same CDR3 is encoded by further DNA sequences in the sample. The gene calls are TRBV1 and TRBJ2-3; the table's D call, TRBD2, was not checked against the DNA. TRBV1 is given as a pseudogene. There are 17 residues in the CDR3. The CDR3 protein is CTSSQLGRAGGEDTQYF. The CDR3 DNA follows: TGCACCAGCAGCCAACTCGGGCGAGCGGGAGGGGAAGATACGCAGTATTTT.

The chain links TRBV27 to TRBJ2-2; weak D call: TRBD1 (6 bases). Germline CDR1 and CDR2: MNHEY and SMNVEV (reference sequence). CDR3 length: 15 residues. Trimming took 5 bases from V and 4 from J, leaving 14 bases between them. The CDR3 spells CASSPTGQLTGELFF. The CDR3 DNA reads TGTGCCAGCAGTCCCACGGGACAACTCACCGGGGAGCTGTTTTTT.

This sequence joins TRBV10-3 and TRBJ2-3; 10 positions agree with TRBD2. Looked up from germline, CDR1 is ENHRY and CDR2 is SYGVKD. This CDR3 has 15 residues. V lost 6 bases and J lost 1; bases outside the gene matches: 4. The CDR3 reads CAISVAGGRTDTQYF. The CDR3 DNA reads as TGTGCCATCAGCGTAGCGGGGGGACGCACAGATACGCAGTATTTT.

With respect to this clone: An end of the junction does not agree with germline; a read error may underlie this. The V gene is TRBV5-1, the J gene TRBJ2-7; a weak D match, TRBD2 (5 bases). CDR3 length: 15 residues. CDR1 is SGHRS and CDR2 is YFSETQ in the germline V gene. CDR3 amino acids: CASSLEAAIPYEQYF. Written as DNA, the CDR3 is TGTGCCAGCAGCTTGGAGGCCGCTATTCCCTACGAGCAGTACTTC.

The chain is built from TRBV7-9 and TRBJ1-1; D is unresolved. The V and J ends lost 1 base and 10 bases respectively, with 13 bases between them. Germline CDR1 reads SEHNR; CDR2 reads FQNEAQ (reference sequence). The CDR3 totals 13 residues. CDR3: CASSLGPSLAAFF. The CDR3 DNA reads TGTGCCAGCAGCTTAGGTCCGAGTTTAGCAGCTTTCTTT.

The chain couples TRBV5-6 to TRBJ2-3; no firm D call. CDR1 is SGHDT, CDR2 YYEEEE, per germline. V dropped 1 base and J dropped 5 bases, with 2 bases sitting between them. This CDR3 comprises 11 residues. CDR3 amino acids: CASSLIDTQYF. The DNA for the CDR3 is TGTGCCAGCAGCTTGATAGATACGCAGTATTTT.

The rearrangement links TRBV18 to TRBJ1-3; 7 positions match TRBD1. Germline V gene lookup returns CDR1 KGHSH and CDR2 LQKENI. The CDR3 is 17 residues long. V shed 6 bases, J shed 2 bases, and the junction held 13 bases outside the gene matches. The CDR3 sequence is CASSTLVRDRAGNTIYF. Here the CDR3 DNA reads TGTGCCAGCTCCACTCTCGTGAGAGACAGGGCTGGAAACACCATATATTTT.

In nucleotides, the CDR3 is TGTGCCAGCAGCTTGGACAGAATCTATGGCTACACCTTC. Translated, it gives CASSLDRIYGYTF. The chain combines TRBV5-6 with TRBJ1-2; D gene ambiguous. The germline V gene encodes CDR1 SGHDT and CDR2 YYEEEE. Trimming left V 0 bases short and J 4 bases short, with 7 bases between. CDR3 length: 13 amino acids.

This chain's CDR3 is CASSTSGTGTGELFF. The DNA for the CDR3 is TGTGCCAGTAGTACCTCCGGGACAGGGACCGGGGAGCTGTTTTTT. V usage is TRBV19 and J usage is TRBJ2-2; 9 bases are shared with TRBD1. The germline V gene encodes CDR1 LNHDA and CDR2 SQIVND (reference sequence). The CDR3 totals 15 residues. The ends lost 4 bases at V and 5 bases at J; junction bases unmatched: 5.

The genes are TRBV27 and TRBJ2-3, with a possible D match to TRBD2 (6 bases). Trimming took 8 bases from V and 3 from J, leaving 12 bases between them. Germline V gene data show CDR1 as MNHEY and CDR2 as SMNVEV (reference sequence). The CDR3 has 13 amino acids. CDR3 nucleotides: TGTGCCAGCTCACCCGGGACTACAGATACGCAGTATTTT. Its translation is CASSPGTTDTQYF.

The chain links TRBV7-2 to TRBJ2-7; TRBD2 matches at 8 bases. V gave up 1 base and J gave up 2 bases; unmatched junction bases: 4. Germline V gives CDR1 SGHTA, CDR2 FQGNSA. The CDR3 contains 15 residues. In DNA, the CDR3 is TGTGCCAGCAGCTTAGGAGCGGGAGTCCCCTACGAGCAGTACTTC. The encoded protein is CASSLGAGVPYEQYF.

The rearrangement links TRBV5-1 to TRBJ2-1; D gene unclear. The CDR3 loop spans 14 amino acids. Trimming cost V 0 bases and J 8 bases, with 12 bases left between them. CDR1 and CDR2 (germline): SGHRS, YFSETQ. CDR3 in amino acids: CASSLGSQQYEQFF. CDR3 DNA sequence: TGCGCCAGCAGCTTGGGTTCCCAACAATATGAGCAGTTCTTC.

This clone was seen only once. V is TRBV7-9 and J is TRBJ1-1, with 8 bases that match TRBD1. This CDR3 region has 13 residues. Germline V gene sequence: CDR1 SEHNR, CDR2 FQNEAQ (reference sequence). V lost 5 bases to trimming and J lost 10 bases; unmatched junction nucleotides: 9. CDR3 DNA sequence: TGTGCCAGCAGCCCGCGACAGGGGAGGCTAGCTTTCTTT. Encoded protein: CASSPRQGRLAFF.

The chain employs TRBV5-1 and TRBJ1-5; 8 positions match TRBD1. The CDR3 covers 14 residues. Germline V gene sequence: CDR1 SGHRS, CDR2 YFSETQ. V lost 3 bases, J lost 6 bases, and 5 bases stayed unmatched. CDR3 bases: TGCGCCAGCAGCTCCGGACAGGGAGGTCAGCCCCAGCATTTT. Its protein product is CASSSGQGGQPQHF.

V usage is TRBV27 and J usage is TRBJ2-7; no reliable D call. The CDR3 has 13 residues. Looked up from germline, CDR1 is MNHEY and CDR2 is SMNVEV (reference sequence). V was shortened by 10 bases and J by 2 bases, with 15 bases between the two germline ends. DNA for the CDR3: TGTGCCACCGGACGTTCTTTGACCTACGAGCAGTACTTC. Amino acid sequence: CATGRSLTYEQYF.

The V call is TRBV7-9, the J call TRBJ1-2, with D hard to call. The CDR3 is 11 residues long. Germline V gene sequence: CDR1 SEHNR, CDR2 FQNEAQ (reference sequence). V gave up 5 bases and J gave up 7 bases, with 8 bases separating them. CDR3 sequence reads: CASSAIGGYTF. The CDR3 DNA reads as TGTGCCAGCAGCGCGATAGGTGGCTACACCTTC.

This sequence joins TRBV5-6 and TRBJ2-4; 11 bases line up with TRBD2. Unmatched junction bases numbered 2, after V lost 0 bases and J lost 3 bases. Germline CDR1 and CDR2: SGHDT and YYEEEE. The CDR3 has 16 residues. The CDR3 sequence: CASSLASGGLKNIQYF. The CDR3 bases are TGTGCCAGCAGCTTGGCTAGCGGGGGGCTCAAAAACATTCAGTACTTC.

This clone was observed a handful of times. This chain connects TRBV7-2 to TRBJ2-1; no firm D call. Trimming pared 1 base from V and 2 bases from J, leaving 9 bases between. Germline assignment: CDR1 SGHTA and CDR2 FQGNSA. The CDR3 loop spans 15 amino acids. The CDR3 loop is CASSLDSRAYNEQFF. In nucleotides, the CDR3 is TGTGCCAGCAGCTTAGACAGCCGAGCCTACAATGAGCAGTTCTTC.

This chain links TRBV2 with TRBJ1-4; D gene ambiguous. Germline CDR1 is SNHLY and CDR2 is FYNNEI. The ends were cut back, 6 bases at V and 0 bases at J, with 8 bases in the middle. The CDR3 length is 14 residues. CDR3 in DNA: TGTGCCAGCAGATCTTTTGCAACTAATGAAAAACTGTTTTTT. Amino acids: CASRSFATNEKLFF.

The chain links TRBV25-1 to TRBJ1-4; D remains unclear. The CDR3 totals 16 residues. From germline, CDR1 is MGHDK and CDR2 SYGVNS. The V end was cut by 3 bases, the J end by 0 bases, with 11 bases between. CDR3 nucleotide sequence: TGTGCCAGCAGTGACCTCGGACGGACAACTAATGAAAAACTGTTTTTT. Its translation is CASSDLGRTTNEKLFF.